These 30 T cell receptor beta chains were sequenced from one sample in a study of T-cell memory formation after mild COVID-19. TCRdb re-called the 5' RACE reads through MiXCR, storing one row per CDR3 protein. The sample carries 250,000 to 350,000 distinct CDR3 sequences, approximately 19% recorded once. Sequences were obtained from PBMCs or a T cell subset sorted from them (not recorded which). The receptor set was obtained from a man between 18 and 29 years old who had mild COVID-19 (a few samples of this study predate the infection). Cell type and time point are not known.

This rearrangement joins TRBV18 to TRBJ2-7; 10 bases map to TRBD1. The J segment lost 3 bases and the V segment lost 6 bases, leaving 2 bases of the junction unmatched. The germline gives CDR1 KGHSH, CDR2 LQKENI. The CDR3 is made up of 13 amino acids. The CDR3 loop reads CASSRDRGYEQYV. CDR3 bases: TGTGCCAGCTCCCGGGACAGGGGCTACGAGCAGTACGTC.

This chain links TRBV28 with TRBJ2-5; D gene unclear. The CDR3 runs to 12 residues. CDR1 and CDR2 from the germline V gene are MDHEN and SYDVKM. V gave up 6 bases and J gave up 4 bases, with 9 bases separating them. CDR3 loop: CASRPRRETQYF. The CDR3 nucleotides are TGTGCCAGCAGACCCCGACGAGAGACCCAGTACTTC.

This clonotype was seen only a few times. The V gene is TRBV12-3 or TRBV12-4, the J gene TRBJ1-2; D unresolved. This CDR3 has 13 residues. V lost 6 bases to trimming and J lost 9 bases, with 17 bases between them. CDR3 residues: CASRSARRVRYTF. Written as DNA, the CDR3 is TGTGCCAGCAGATCCGCCAGACGGGTCCGCTACACCTTC.

This clonotype came up a few times. The CDR3 reads CASTRRPTSWGTDTQYF. The CDR3 DNA follows: TGCGCCAGCACCCGGAGGCCGACTAGTTGGGGCACAGATACGCAGTATTTT. This chain links TRBV5-1 with TRBJ2-3, with D perhaps TRBD2 (6 bases). CDR1 and CDR2 from the germline V gene are SGHRS and YFSETQ. CDR3 length: 17 residues. V dropped 6 bases and J dropped 1 base, with 21 bases sitting between them. Combining the CDR3 with reference TRBV5-1 and TRBJ2-3 gives the whole variable domain KAGVTQTPRYLIKTRGQQVTLSCSPISGHRSVSWYQQTPGQGLQFLFEYFSETQRNKGNFPGRFSGRQFSNSRSEMNVSTLELGDSALYLCASTRRPTSWGTDTQYFGPGTRLTVL.

V gene TRBV7-3 combines with J gene TRBJ2-1; weak D call: TRBD2 (6 bases). The length of the CDR3 is 15 residues. Between the trimmed V and J ends, which lost 3 bases and 2 bases, there was a span of 11 bases. Per the germline V gene, CDR1 is SGHTA and CDR2 is FQGTGA. CDR3 in amino acids: CASSFVPGAYNEQFF. The CDR3 coding sequence is TGTGCCAGCAGCTTCGTACCGGGGGCCTACAATGAGCAGTTCTTC. The whole variable domain, filled in from reference TRBV7-3 and TRBJ2-1, reads GAGVSQTPSNKVTEKGKYVELRCDPISGHTALYWYRQSLGQGPEFLIYFQGTGAADDSGLPNDRFFAVRPEGSVSTLKIQRTERGDSAVYLCASSFVPGAYNEQFFGPGTRLTVL.

The chain is built from TRBV4-2 and TRBJ2-5; 8 bases are a match to TRBD2. Trimming removed 4 bases from V and 0 bases from J; junction bases left unmatched: 4. Per germline, CDR1 LGHNA and CDR2 YNFKEQ. The CDR3 is 15 residues long. As DNA, the CDR3 is TGTGCCAGCAGCCCTAATAGCGGGGACCAAGAGACCCAGTACTTC. Its protein is CASSPNSGDQETQYF.

The chain joins TRBV28 to TRBJ2-7, with D unclear. The CDR3 contains 12 residues. The V and J ends lost 5 bases and 2 bases respectively, with 7 bases between them. CDR1 and CDR2 from the germline V gene are MDHEN and SYDVKM. CDR3 residues: CASSPGPYEQYV. CDR3 bases: TGTGCCAGCAGTCCTGGCCCCTACGAGCAGTACGTC.

This clonotype was detected only a few times. V and J are TRBV6-2 or TRBV6-3 and TRBJ1-1, with D hard to call. Trimming removed 5 bases at V and 1 base at J, with 8 bases between. Germline lookup yields CDR1 MNHEY and CDR2 SVGEGT. CDR3 length equals 13 residues. The CDR3 sequence: CASSKQPNTEAFF. The CDR3 DNA reads as TGTGCCAGCAGTAAGCAGCCGAACACTGAAGCTTTCTTT.

The chain couples TRBV7-9 to TRBJ1-1; 11 nucleotides align to TRBD1. The CDR3 spans 15 residues. J lost 8 bases, V lost 2 bases, and 7 bases had no gene match. Germline V gives CDR1 SEHNR, CDR2 FQNEAQ (reference sequence). The CDR3 here is CASSLWDRGIGEAFF. The DNA for the CDR3 is TGTGCCAGCAGCTTATGGGACAGGGGGATTGGGGAAGCTTTCTTT.

This clonotype has a handful of counts. The chain recombines TRBV25-1 with TRBJ1-4; D uncertain. The CDR3 covers 13 residues. Germline CDR1 MGHDK, CDR2 SYGVNS. V was trimmed by 6 bases and J by 8 bases, leaving 13 bases between them. CDR3 in DNA: TGTGCCAGCAGGGTTTCTAGAGGGGAAAAACTGTTTTTT. This encodes CASRVSRGEKLFF.

The J gene is TRBJ1-1, the V gene TRBV12-3 or TRBV12-4; D perhaps matches TRBD1 (5 bases). The CDR3 is made up of 12 amino acids. The V end was cut by 6 bases, the J end by 6 bases, with 11 bases between. The CDR3 loop is CASRPEGAEAFF. For the CDR3, the DNA is TGTGCCAGCAGGCCCGAAGGGGCTGAAGCTTTCTTT.

This clonotype was observed a few times. The rearrangement uses TRBV4-1 and TRBJ1-6; TRBD1 matches 9 bases. The trim removed 4 bases at V and 6 bases at J, leaving 7 bases unmatched. The CDR3 spans 16 residues. Germline values: CDR1 MGHRA, CDR2 YSYEKL. CDR3 in amino acids: CASSPGQGSFNSPLHF. The CDR3 DNA is TGCGCCAGCAGCCCCGGACAGGGGTCGTTTAATTCACCCCTCCACTTT.

This clonotype was detected a few times. The rearrangement joins TRBV29-1 to TRBJ2-3; 8 bases are shared with TRBD1. The germline V gene has CDR1 SQVTM and CDR2 ANQGSEA. Trimming cost V 4 bases and J 4 bases; bases outside gene matches: 1. This CDR3 is built from 12 residues. The chain's CDR3 is CSVGQGPDTQYF. As DNA, the CDR3 is TGCAGCGTTGGACAGGGGCCAGATACGCAGTATTTT.

This rearrangement joins TRBV7-6 to TRBJ1-5; D gene unclear. The CDR3 totals 13 residues. Per the germline V gene, CDR1 is SGHVS and CDR2 is FNYEAQ. The ends were cut back, 5 bases at V and 6 bases at J, with 11 bases in the middle. This CDR3 reads CASSPTLGQPQHF. The CDR3 DNA is TGTGCCAGCAGCCCCACCCTTGGTCAGCCCCAGCATTTT.

The rearrangement joins TRBV27 to TRBJ2-1; no firm D call. The CDR3 runs to 12 residues. The germline gives CDR1 MNHEY, CDR2 SMNVEV (reference sequence). V lost 6 bases to trimming and J lost 6 bases, with 9 bases between them. CDR3 in DNA: TGTGCCAGCAGCCTTAGGCTCAATGAGCAGTTCTTC. It translates to CASSLRLNEQFF.

This rearrangement joins TRBV11-2 to TRBJ1-4, with D hard to call. This CDR3 is built from 15 residues. CDR1 and CDR2 from the germline V gene are SGHAT and FQNNGV. Trimming cost V 1 base and J 8 bases, with 14 bases left between them. In DNA, the CDR3 is TGTGCCAGCAGCTTAGGACCGTTGGCCCAGGAAAAACTGTTTTTT. Its protein product is CASSLGPLAQEKLFF.

Ten or more counts support this clonotype. This chain uses TRBV5-4 with TRBJ2-5, with D maybe TRBD1 (6 bases). The germline CDR1 and CDR2 sequences are SGHNT and YYREEE (reference sequence). This CDR3 has 16 residues. V lost 4 bases to trimming and J lost 3 bases, with 19 bases between them. CDR3 nucleotide sequence: TGTGCCAGCAGCCCGCGCGGACAGCAATCTAAAGAGACCCAGTACTTC. Residues: CASSPRGQQSKETQYF.

The chain recombines TRBV5-6 with TRBJ1-2; tentative D call: TRBD1 (6 bases). The CDR3 has 15 residues. Germline lookup yields CDR1 SGHDT and CDR2 YYEEEE. Trimming removed 4 bases from V and 4 bases from J, with 17 bases in between. The DNA for the CDR3 is TGTGCCAGCAGCCGGCCGGGGGGCATGAGCTATGGCTACACCTTC. It specifies CASSRPGGMSYGYTF.

This clonotype was seen a few times. The gene calls are TRBV7-9 and TRBJ2-1; TRBD1 matches 8 bases. Germline lookup yields CDR1 SEHNR and CDR2 FQNEAQ (reference sequence). This CDR3 is built from 15 residues. The trim removed 6 bases at V and 7 bases at J, leaving 11 bases unmatched. The CDR3 here is CASSSGQGTRNEQFF. The CDR3 DNA follows: TGTGCCAGCAGTTCAGGACAGGGTACGAGAAATGAGCAGTTCTTC.

The table lists this clonotype with a few counts. This chain joins TRBV7-9 and TRBJ2-1, with 13 bases matching TRBD2. The ends lost 5 bases at V and 15 bases at J; junction bases unmatched: 13. CDR3 length: 15 residues. Germline V CDR1 and CDR2: SEHNR, FQNEAQ (reference sequence). This chain's CDR3 is CASSTWTSGGQSRFF. In DNA, the CDR3 is TGTGCCAGCAGCACGTGGACTAGCGGGGGCCAGTCACGGTTCTTC.

J is TRBJ1-3 and V is TRBV14; possibly TRBD1 for D (6 bases). V lost 7 bases, J lost 2 bases, and 9 bases lay in between. Germline-derived CDR1 and CDR2 are SGHDN and FVKESK. The CDR3 is 13 amino acids. The CDR3 DNA follows: TGTGCCAGCAAACAGGGAGCTGGAAACACCATATATTTT. It codes for CASKQGAGNTIYF.

The chain is built from TRBV29-1 and TRBJ2-1, with D hard to call. The V and J ends lost 2 bases and 9 bases respectively, with 14 bases between them. Germline CDR1 reads SQVTM; CDR2 reads ANQGSEA. The CDR3 length is 13 residues. CDR3 region: CSVETKAKGEQFF. In DNA, the CDR3 is TGCAGCGTTGAAACGAAGGCCAAGGGTGAGCAGTTCTTC.

This chain connects TRBV7-9 to TRBJ1-1; 11 bases map to TRBD1. The germline gives CDR1 SEHNR, CDR2 FQNEAQ (reference sequence). V shed 8 bases, J shed 4 bases, and the junction held 6 bases outside the gene matches. The CDR3 contains 14 residues. CDR3 loop: CASLPGQGGTEAFF. The DNA of the CDR3 is TGTGCCAGCCTACCGGGACAGGGGGGCACTGAAGCTTTCTTT.

This clonotype was recorded a few times. The V and J genes are TRBV7-8 and TRBJ2-5, with D possibly being TRBD2 (5 bases). Trimming shortened V by 5 bases and J by 1 base, and 8 bases separated the two germline ends. The CDR3 covers 13 residues. The germline V gene encodes CDR1 SGHVS and CDR2 FQNEAQ. CDR3 amino acids: CASSQAVQETQYF. The CDR3, as DNA: TGTGCCAGCAGCCAAGCGGTCCAAGAGACCCAGTACTTC.

This clonotype was seen a few times. The V and J genes are TRBV5-1 and TRBJ2-4, with TRBD1 matching over 8 bases. The germline V gene encodes CDR1 SGHRS and CDR2 YFSETQ. Trimming removed 6 bases from V and 6 bases from J; junction bases left unmatched: 5. The CDR3 length is 13 residues. CDR3 nucleotide sequence: TGCGCCAGCAAAACTGGACAGGGAAACATTCAGTACTTC. It translates to CASKTGQGNIQYF.

The rearrangement joins TRBV18 to TRBJ2-7; 7 positions agree with TRBD1. Germline V gene data show CDR1 as KGHSH and CDR2 as LQKENI. This CDR3 contains 14 residues. The V and J ends lost 4 bases and 2 bases, in that order; junction bases with no gene match: 5. CDR3 DNA: TGTGCCAGCTCACACCCGGGACAGACCTACGAGCAGTACTTC. Translation: CASSHPGQTYEQYF.

This rearrangement joins TRBV12-3 or TRBV12-4 to TRBJ1-1; D unclear. The V gene lost 7 bases and the J gene lost 0 bases, with 9 bases spanning the gap. This CDR3 spans 13 amino acids. CDR3 sequence (DNA): TGTGCCAGCACCGGGGAGGTGAACACTGAAGCTTTCTTT. Translation gives CASTGEVNTEAFF.

This chain connects TRBV5-4 to TRBJ2-5, with a possible D match to TRBD2 (6 bases). Trimming cost V 4 bases and J 2 bases, with 9 bases left between them. The germline V gene encodes CDR1 SGHNT and CDR2 YYREEE (reference sequence). The CDR3 contains 13 residues. CDR3 residues: CASSRLGQETQYF. The CDR3 nucleotides read TGTGCCAGCAGCCGACTAGGGCAAGAGACCCAGTACTTC.

The J gene is TRBJ1-5, the V gene TRBV20-1; 8 positions match TRBD1. Looked up from germline, CDR1 is DFQATT and CDR2 is SNEGSKA (reference sequence). The V segment lost 6 bases and the J segment 7 bases; nucleotides outside the gene matches: 11. The CDR3 runs to 14 residues. In DNA, the CDR3 is TGCAGTGCCCCTGACAGGGGAAAAGGCCAGCCCCAGCATTTT. As protein: CSAPDRGKGQPQHF.

This clonotype came up a few times. The rearrangement links TRBV6-2 or TRBV6-3 to TRBJ2-1; 11 bases agree with TRBD2. Losses at the gene ends were 6 bases for V and 1 base for J; bases not matched to a gene: 2. Germline assignment: CDR1 MNHEY and CDR2 SVGEGT. CDR3 length equals 15 residues. The CDR3 is CASRLAGASYNEQFF. CDR3 sequence (DNA): TGTGCCAGCAGACTAGCGGGGGCTTCCTACAATGAGCAGTTCTTC.